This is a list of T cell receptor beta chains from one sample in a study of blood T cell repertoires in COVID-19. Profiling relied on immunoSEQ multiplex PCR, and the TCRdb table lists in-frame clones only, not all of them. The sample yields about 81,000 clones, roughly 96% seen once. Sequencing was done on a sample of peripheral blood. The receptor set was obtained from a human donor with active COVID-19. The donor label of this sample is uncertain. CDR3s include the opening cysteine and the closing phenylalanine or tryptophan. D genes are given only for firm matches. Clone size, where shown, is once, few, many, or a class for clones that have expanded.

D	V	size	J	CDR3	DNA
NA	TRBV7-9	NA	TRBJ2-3	CASSLAAITDTQYF	TGTGCCAGCAGCTTAGCAGCGATCACAGATACGCAGTATTTT
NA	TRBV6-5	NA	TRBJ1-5	CASAPKGPGAQHF	TGTGCCAGCGCTCCCAAAGGTCCGGGGGCCCAGCATTTT
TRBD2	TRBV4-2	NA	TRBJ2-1	CASSTRRGGADNEQFF	TGTGCCAGCAGCACCCGCCGCGGGGGGGCCGATAATGAGCAGTTCTTC
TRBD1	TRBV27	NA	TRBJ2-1	CASSRDRAWNEQFF	TGTGCCAGCAGCCGGGACAGGGCTTGGAATGAGCAGTTCTTC
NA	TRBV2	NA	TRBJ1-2	CASSRDTNYGYTF	TGTGCCAGCAGTCGGGACACTAACTATGGCTACACCTTC
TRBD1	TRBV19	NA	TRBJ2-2	CASSKPGTGNTGELFF	TGTGCCAGTAGTAAACCCGGGACAGGGAATACCGGGGAGCTGTTTTTT
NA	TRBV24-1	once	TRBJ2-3	CATQGGRDTQYF	TGTGCCACCCAGGGGGGCCGCGATACGCAGTATTTT
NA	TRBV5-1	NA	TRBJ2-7	CASSRAHRQRSRMNYEQYF	TGCGCCAGCAGCCGCGCCCATCGACAGCGCAGTAGGATGAACTACGAGCAGTACTTC
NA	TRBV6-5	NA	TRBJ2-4	CASSYSSVKNIQYF	TGTGCCAGCAGTTACTCGTCGGTCAAAAACATTCAGTACTTC
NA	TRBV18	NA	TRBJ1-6	CASSPSPLSDSPLHF	TGTGCCAGCTCACCGAGTCCATTGAGCGATTCACCCCTCCACTTT
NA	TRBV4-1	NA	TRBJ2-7	CASSQAAQSTKGAYEQYF	TGCGCCAGCAGCCAGGCAGCGCAGAGTACGAAAGGAGCCTACGAGCAGTACTTC
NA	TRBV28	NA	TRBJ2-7	CASSYQGSGYEQYF	TGTGCCAGCAGTTATCAGGGATCCGGCTACGAGCAGTACTTC
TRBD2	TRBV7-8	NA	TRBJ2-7	CASSSSGGGRGVYEQYF	TGTGCCAGCAGCTCATCCGGTGGCGGGAGGGGTGTCTACGAGCAGTACTTC
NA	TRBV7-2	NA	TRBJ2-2	CASSLSGSRSAGELFF	TGTGCCAGCAGCTTAAGTGGGTCTAGATCGGCCGGGGAGCTGTTTTTT
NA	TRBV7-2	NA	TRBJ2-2	CASSLGQNTGELFF	TGTGCCAGCAGCTTAGGGCAGAACACCGGGGAGCTGTTTTTT
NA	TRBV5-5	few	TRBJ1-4	CATQLNRVGTNEKLFF	TGTGCCACGCAATTGAACAGGGTAGGGACTAATGAAAAACTGTTTTTT
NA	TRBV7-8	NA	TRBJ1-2	CASSLRDNANYGYTF	TGTGCCAGCAGCTTAAGAGACAACGCTAACTATGGCTACACCTTC
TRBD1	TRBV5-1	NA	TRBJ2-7	CASSFPGQTYEQYF	TGCGCCAGCAGCTTCCCGGGACAGACCTACGAGCAGTACTTC
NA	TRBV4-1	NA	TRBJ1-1	CASSPPWQHGVTEAFF	TGCGCCAGCAGCCCTCCCTGGCAGCACGGAGTAACTGAAGCTTTCTTT
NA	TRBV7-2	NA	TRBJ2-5	CASSLGGRETQYF	TGTGCCAGCAGCTTAGGGGGCCGGGAGACCCAGTACTTC
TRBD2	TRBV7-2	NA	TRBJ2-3	CASSPQAGGGTDTQYF	TGTGCCAGCAGCCCCCAGGCGGGAGGTGGCACAGATACGCAGTATTTT
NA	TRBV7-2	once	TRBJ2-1	CASSFGHYNEQFF	TGTGCCAGCAGCTTTGGACACTACAATGAGCAGTTCTTC
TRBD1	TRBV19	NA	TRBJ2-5	CASSITGVETQYF	TGTGCCAGTAGTATAACAGGGGTGGAGACCCAGTACTTC
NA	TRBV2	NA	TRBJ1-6	CASVALNSPLHF	TGTGCCAGCGTCGCACTTAATTCACCCCTCCACTTT
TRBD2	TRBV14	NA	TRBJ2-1	CASSHPKLLAGGHNEQFF	TGTGCCAGCAGCCACCCGAAGTTACTAGCGGGGGGTCACAATGAGCAGTTCTTC
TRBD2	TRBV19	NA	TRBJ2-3	CASSPKRGGVPDTQYF	TGTGCCAGTAGTCCCAAGCGGGGGGGCGTTCCAGATACGCAGTATTTT
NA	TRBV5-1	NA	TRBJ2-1	CASQSSDSSYNEQFF	TGCGCCAGCCAGAGTAGCGATTCCTCCTACAATGAGCAGTTCTTC
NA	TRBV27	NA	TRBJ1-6	CASRDLGSYNSPLHF	TGTGCCAGCAGGGATCTAGGCTCCTATAATTCACCCCTCCACTTT
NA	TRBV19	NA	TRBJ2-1	CASSIGWLGQFF	TGTGCCAGTAGTATAGGTTGGCTTGGGCAGTTCTTC
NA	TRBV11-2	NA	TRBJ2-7	CASSLASGGPYEQYF	TGTGCCAGCAGCTTAGCCTCAGGAGGGCCCTACGAGCAGTACTTC
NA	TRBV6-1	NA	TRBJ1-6	CASSEGGGGSPLHF	TGTGCCAGCAGTGAAGGAGGAGGAGGATCACCCCTCCACTTT
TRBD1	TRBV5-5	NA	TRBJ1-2	CASSQTPGQQNYGYTF	TGTGCCAGCAGCCAAACACCGGGACAGCAAAACTATGGCTACACCTTC
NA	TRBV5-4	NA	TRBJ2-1	CASSLGGDSYNEQFF	TGTGCCAGCAGCTTGGGCGGTGACTCCTACAATGAGCAGTTCTTC
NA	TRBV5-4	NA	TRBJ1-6	CASSFLPFGPLHF	TGTGCCAGCAGCTTTCTACCCTTTGGTCCCCTCCACTTT
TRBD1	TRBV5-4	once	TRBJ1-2	CASSSQGKNYGYTF	TGTGCCAGCAGCTCACAGGGGAAAAACTATGGCTACACCTTC
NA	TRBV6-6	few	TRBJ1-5	CASTSVDQPQHF	TGTGCCAGCACCTCGGTGGATCAGCCCCAGCATTTT
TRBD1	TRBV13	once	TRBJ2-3	CASSSRTGPDTQYF	TGTGCCAGCAGCTCCAGGACAGGGCCAGATACGCAGTATTTT
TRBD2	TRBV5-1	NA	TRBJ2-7	CASSLVRGDEQYF	TGCGCCAGCAGCTTGGTCCGGGGGGACGAGCAGTACTTC
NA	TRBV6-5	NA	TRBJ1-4	CASKTDATNEKLFF	TGTGCCAGCAAAACAGATGCAACTAATGAAAAACTGTTTTTT
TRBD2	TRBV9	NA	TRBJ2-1	CASSRTSGTYNEQFF	TGTGCCAGCAGCAGGACTAGCGGTACATACAATGAGCAGTTCTTC
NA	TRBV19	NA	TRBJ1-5	CAIPGRGSNQPQHF	TGTGCGATACCCGGCCGGGGAAGCAATCAACCCCAGCATTTT
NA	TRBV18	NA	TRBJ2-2	CASSPRGELFF	TGTGCCAGCTCACCCCGCGGGGAGCTGTTTTTT
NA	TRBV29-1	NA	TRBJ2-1	CSVLAAIYNEQFF	TGCAGCGTCTTAGCGGCCATTTACAATGAGCAGTTCTTC
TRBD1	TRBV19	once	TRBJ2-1	CASSIGGTGIYNEQFF	TGTGCCAGTAGTATAGGCGGGACAGGCATCTACAATGAGCAGTTCTTC
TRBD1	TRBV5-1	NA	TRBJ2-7	CASSLKPGQETYEQYF	TGCGCCAGCAGCTTAAAGCCGGGACAGGAGACCTACGAGCAGTACTTC
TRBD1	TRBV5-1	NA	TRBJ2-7	CASSLVQGPHEQYF	TGCGCCAGCAGCTTGGTACAGGGGCCCCACGAGCAGTACTTC
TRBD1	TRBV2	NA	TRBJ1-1	CASSLDRGGNTEAFF	TGTGCCAGCAGTTTAGACAGGGGAGGAAACACTGAAGCTTTCTTT
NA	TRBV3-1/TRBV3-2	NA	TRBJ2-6	CASRDTYGNPSGANVLTF	TGTGCCAGCAGGGACACCTATGGGAACCCCTCTGGGGCCAACGTCCTGACTTTC
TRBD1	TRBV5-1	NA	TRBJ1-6	CASSLGRTGVGGNSPLHF	TGCGCCAGCAGCTTGGGGCGGACAGGGGTTGGGGGTAATTCACCCCTCCACTTT